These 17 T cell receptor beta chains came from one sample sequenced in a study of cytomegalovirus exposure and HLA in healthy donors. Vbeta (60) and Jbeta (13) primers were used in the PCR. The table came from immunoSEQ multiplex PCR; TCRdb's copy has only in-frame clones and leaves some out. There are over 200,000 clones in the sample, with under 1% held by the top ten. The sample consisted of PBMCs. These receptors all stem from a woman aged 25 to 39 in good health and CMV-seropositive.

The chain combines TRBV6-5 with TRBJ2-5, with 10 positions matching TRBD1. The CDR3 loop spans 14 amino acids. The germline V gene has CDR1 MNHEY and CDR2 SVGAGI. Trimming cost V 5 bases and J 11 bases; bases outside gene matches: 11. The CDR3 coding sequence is TGTGCCAGCAGTCCCGGGACAGGGGTGGCAGAGCAGTACTTC. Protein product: CASSPGTGVAEQYF.

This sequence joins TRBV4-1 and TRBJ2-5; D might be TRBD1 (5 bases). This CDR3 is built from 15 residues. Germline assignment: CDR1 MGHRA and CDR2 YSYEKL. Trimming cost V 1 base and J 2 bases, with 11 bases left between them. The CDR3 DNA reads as TGCGCCAGCAGCCAAGCATATCAGGGACAAGAGACCCAGTACTTC. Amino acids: CASSQAYQGQETQYF.

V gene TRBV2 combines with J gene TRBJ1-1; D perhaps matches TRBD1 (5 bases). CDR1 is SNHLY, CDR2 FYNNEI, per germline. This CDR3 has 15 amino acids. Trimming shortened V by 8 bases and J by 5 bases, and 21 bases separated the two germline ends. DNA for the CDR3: TGTGCCAGCTGTCGGGACTCCACCTCGAGGACTGAAGCTTTCTTT. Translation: CASCRDSTSRTEAFF.

The CDR3 DNA sequence: TGTGCCAGTAGTCGGCCGCAGGGGGATACGCAGTATTTT. It translates to CASSRPQGDTQYF. V is TRBV19 and J is TRBJ2-3; possibly TRBD1 for D (6 bases). The CDR3 has 13 residues. V shed 5 bases and J shed 6 bases, with 12 bases lying between them. Germline V CDR1 and CDR2: LNHDA, SQIVND (reference sequence). The variable domain in full, completed from reference TRBV19 and TRBJ2-3, reads DGGITQSPKYLFRKEGQNVTLSCEQNLNHDAMYWYRQDPGQGLRLIYYSQIVNDFQKGDIAEGYSVSREKKESFPLTVTSAQKNPTAFYLCASSRPQGDTQYFGPGTRLTVL.

The CDR3 protein is CAISEVDRPTSYEQYF. CDR3 sequence (DNA): TGTGCCATCAGTGAGGTCGACAGGCCCACTTCCTACGAGCAGTACTTC. This rearrangement joins TRBV10-3 to TRBJ2-7; D might be TRBD1 (6 bases). The CDR3 spans 16 residues. The germline V and J ends were trimmed by 2 bases and 1 base, with 15 bases remaining between them. From germline, CDR1 is ENHRY and CDR2 SYGVKD.

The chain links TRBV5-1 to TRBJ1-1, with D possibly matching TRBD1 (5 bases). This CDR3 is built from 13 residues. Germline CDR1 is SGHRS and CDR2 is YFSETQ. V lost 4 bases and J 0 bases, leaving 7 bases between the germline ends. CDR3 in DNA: TGCGCCAGCAGCCCCAGGGTGAACACTGAAGCTTTCTTT. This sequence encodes CASSPRVNTEAFF.

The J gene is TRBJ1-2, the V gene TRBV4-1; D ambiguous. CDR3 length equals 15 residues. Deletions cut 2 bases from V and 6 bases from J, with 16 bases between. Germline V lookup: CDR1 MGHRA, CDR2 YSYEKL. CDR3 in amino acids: CASSQPRTGRDGYTF. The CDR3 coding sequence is TGCGCCAGCAGCCAACCTAGGACCGGGCGGGATGGCTACACCTTC.

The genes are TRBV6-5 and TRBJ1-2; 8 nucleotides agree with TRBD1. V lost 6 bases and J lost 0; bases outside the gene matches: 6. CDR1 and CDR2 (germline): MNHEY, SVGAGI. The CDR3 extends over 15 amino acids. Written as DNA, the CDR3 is TGTGCCAGCAGCCGTGGGACAGGAGCTAACTATGGCTACACCTTC. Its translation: CASSRGTGANYGYTF.

CDR3 residues: CASSPPGQGRHEQYF. The CDR3 DNA reads TGTGCCAGCAGCCCTCCGGGACAGGGGCGTCACGAGCAGTACTTC. The V call is TRBV28, the J call TRBJ2-7; 10 bases are a match to TRBD1. The CDR3 loop spans 15 amino acids. Per germline, CDR1 MDHEN and CDR2 SYDVKM. J lost 5 bases, V lost 6 bases, and 10 bases had no gene match.

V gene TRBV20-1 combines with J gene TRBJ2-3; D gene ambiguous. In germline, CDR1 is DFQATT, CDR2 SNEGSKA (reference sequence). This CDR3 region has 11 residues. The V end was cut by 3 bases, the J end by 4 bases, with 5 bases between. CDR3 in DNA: TGCAGTGCTAGTACACCAGATACGCAGTATTTT. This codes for CSASTPDTQYF.

The CDR3, as DNA: TGTGCCAGACTCTCGGACAGTCTTAACTACGAGCAGTACTTC. Protein product: CARLSDSLNYEQYF. The chain couples TRBV27 to TRBJ2-7, with a tentative D call TRBD1 (6 bases). The V end lost 9 bases, the J end lost 3 bases, and 18 bases lay between the germline ends. CDR1 is MNHEY and CDR2 is SMNVEV in the germline V gene (reference sequence). This CDR3 region has 14 residues.

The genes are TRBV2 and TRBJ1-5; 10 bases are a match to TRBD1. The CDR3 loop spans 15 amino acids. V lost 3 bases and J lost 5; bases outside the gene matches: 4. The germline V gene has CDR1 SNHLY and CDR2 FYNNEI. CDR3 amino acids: CASSDGQGEYQPQHF. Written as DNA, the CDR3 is TGTGCCAGCAGTGATGGACAGGGGGAGTATCAGCCCCAGCATTTT.

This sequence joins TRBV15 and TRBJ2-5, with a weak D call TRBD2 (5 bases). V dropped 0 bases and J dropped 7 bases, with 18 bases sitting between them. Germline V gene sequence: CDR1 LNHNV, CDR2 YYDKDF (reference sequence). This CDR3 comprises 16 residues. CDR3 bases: TGTGCCACCAGCAGAGATGAGCCGGGATTAGCCGGGACCCAGTACTTC. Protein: CATSRDEPGLAGTQYF.

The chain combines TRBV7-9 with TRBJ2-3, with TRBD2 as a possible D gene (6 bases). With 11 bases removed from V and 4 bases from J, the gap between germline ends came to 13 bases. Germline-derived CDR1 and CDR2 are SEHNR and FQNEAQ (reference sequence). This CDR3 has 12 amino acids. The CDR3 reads CAAWREPDTQYF. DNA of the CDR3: TGTGCCGCGTGGAGGGAGCCAGATACGCAGTATTTT.

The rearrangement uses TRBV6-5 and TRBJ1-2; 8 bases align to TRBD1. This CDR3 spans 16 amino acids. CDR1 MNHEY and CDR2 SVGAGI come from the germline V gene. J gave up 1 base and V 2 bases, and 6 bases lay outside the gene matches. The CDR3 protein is CASSYDKQGGNYGYTF. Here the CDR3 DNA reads TGTGCCAGCAGTTACGACAAACAGGGGGGTAACTATGGCTACACCTTC.

The CDR3 here is CASSHAGSSGNTIYF. The CDR3 DNA sequence: TGCGCCAGCAGCCATGCCGGGAGCTCTGGAAACACCATATATTTT. The rearrangement links TRBV4-3 to TRBJ1-3; D gene unclear. Trimming took off 3 bases at V and 0 bases at J, with 9 bases between the two ends. The germline CDR1 and CDR2 sequences are LGHNA and YSLEER. This CDR3 is built from 15 residues.

The CDR3 loop reads CASSARLATYQETQYF. Written as DNA, the CDR3 is TGTGCCAGCAGCGCCAGACTAGCGACGTACCAAGAGACCCAGTACTTC. The chain joins TRBV7-7 to TRBJ2-5; 8 nucleotides match TRBD2. Germline assignment: CDR1 SSHAT and CDR2 FNYEAQ (reference sequence). The V segment lost 5 bases and the J segment 0 bases; nucleotides outside the gene matches: 8. This CDR3 has 16 amino acids.